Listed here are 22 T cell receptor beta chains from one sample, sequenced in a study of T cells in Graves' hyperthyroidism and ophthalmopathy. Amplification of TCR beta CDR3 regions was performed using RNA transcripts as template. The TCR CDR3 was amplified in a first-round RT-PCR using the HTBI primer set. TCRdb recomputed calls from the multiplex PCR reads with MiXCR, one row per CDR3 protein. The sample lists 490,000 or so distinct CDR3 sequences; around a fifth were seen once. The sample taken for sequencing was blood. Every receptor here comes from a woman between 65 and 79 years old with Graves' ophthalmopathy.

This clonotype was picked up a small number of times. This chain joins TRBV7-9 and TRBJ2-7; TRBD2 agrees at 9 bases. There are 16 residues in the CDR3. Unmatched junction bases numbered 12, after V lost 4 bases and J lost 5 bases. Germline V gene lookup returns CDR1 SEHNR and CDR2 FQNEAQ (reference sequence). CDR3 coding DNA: TGTGCCAGCAGCTCCTTCCCCGGGACTAGCCCCCACGAGCAGTACTTC. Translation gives CASSSFPGTSPHEQYF.

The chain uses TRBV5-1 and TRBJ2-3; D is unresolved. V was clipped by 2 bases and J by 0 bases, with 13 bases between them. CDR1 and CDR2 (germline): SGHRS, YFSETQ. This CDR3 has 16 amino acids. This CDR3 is CASSLRAASSTDTQYF. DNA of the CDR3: TGCGCCAGCAGCTTAAGGGCAGCCTCTAGCACAGATACGCAGTATTTT.

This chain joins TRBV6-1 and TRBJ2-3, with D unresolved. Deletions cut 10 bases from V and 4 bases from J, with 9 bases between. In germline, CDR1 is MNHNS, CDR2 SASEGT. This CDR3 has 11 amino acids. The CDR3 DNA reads TGTGCCACCAAAACCCCAGATACGCAGTATTTT. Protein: CATKTPDTQYF.

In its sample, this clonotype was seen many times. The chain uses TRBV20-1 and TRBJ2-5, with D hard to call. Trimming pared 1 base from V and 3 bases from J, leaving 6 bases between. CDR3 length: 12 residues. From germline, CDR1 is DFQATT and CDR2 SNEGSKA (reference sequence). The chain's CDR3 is CSARGGKETQYF. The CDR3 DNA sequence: TGCAGTGCTAGAGGAGGAAAAGAGACCCAGTACTTC.

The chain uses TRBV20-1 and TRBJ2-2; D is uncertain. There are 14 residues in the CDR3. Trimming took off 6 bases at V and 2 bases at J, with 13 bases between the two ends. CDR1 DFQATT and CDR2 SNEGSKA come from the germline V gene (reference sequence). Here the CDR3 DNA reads TGCAGTGCATCGACAAAACCAAACACCGGGGAGCTGTTTTTT. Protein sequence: CSASTKPNTGELFF.

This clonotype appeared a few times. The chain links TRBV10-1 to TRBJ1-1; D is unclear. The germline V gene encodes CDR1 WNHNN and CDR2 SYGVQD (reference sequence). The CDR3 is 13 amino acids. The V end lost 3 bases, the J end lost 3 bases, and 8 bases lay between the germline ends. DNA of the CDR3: TGCGCCAGCAGTGACCCAGGATACACTGAAGCTTTCTTT. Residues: CASSDPGYTEAFF.

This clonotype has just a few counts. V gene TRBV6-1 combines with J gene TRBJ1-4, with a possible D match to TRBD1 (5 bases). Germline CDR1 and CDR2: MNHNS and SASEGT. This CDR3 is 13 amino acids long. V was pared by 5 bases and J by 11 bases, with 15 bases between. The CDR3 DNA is TGTGCCAGCAGTCCGAATGAGGGACGGAAACTGTTTTTT. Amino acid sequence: CASSPNEGRKLFF.

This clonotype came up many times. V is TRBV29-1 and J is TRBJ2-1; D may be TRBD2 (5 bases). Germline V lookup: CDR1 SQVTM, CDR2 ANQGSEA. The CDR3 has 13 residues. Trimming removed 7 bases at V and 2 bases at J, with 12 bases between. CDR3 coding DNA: TGCAGCGCCTCAACCGGGGCCTACAATGAGCAGTTCTTC. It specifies CSASTGAYNEQFF.

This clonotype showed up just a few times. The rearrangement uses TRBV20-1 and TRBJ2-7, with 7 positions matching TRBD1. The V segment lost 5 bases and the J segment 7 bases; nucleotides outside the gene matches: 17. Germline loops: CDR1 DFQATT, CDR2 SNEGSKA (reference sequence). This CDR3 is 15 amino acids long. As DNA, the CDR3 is TGCAGTGCTTCTAAGGGGACAGTAGCCCTCGTGGAGCAGTACTTC. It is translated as CSASKGTVALVEQYF.

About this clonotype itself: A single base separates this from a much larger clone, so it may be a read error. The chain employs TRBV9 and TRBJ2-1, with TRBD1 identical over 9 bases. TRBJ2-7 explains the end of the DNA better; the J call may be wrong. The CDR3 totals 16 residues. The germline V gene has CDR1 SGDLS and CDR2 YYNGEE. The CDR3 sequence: CASSATPGTGINEQYF. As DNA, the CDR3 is TGTGCCAGCAGCGCGACTCCGGGGACAGGGATCAATGAGCAGTACTTC.

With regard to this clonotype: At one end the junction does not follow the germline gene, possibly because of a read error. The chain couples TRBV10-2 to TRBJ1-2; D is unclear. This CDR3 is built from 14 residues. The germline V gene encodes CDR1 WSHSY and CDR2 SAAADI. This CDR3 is CTSSESQASLGYTF. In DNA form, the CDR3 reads TGCACCAGCAGTGAGTCGCAGGCGTCTTTGGGATACACCTTC.

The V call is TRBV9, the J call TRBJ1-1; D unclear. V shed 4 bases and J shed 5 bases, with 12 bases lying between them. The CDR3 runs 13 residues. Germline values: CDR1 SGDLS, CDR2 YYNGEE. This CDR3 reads CASSPSLGTEAFF. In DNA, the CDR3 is TGTGCCAGCAGCCCCAGCCTAGGGACTGAAGCTTTCTTT.

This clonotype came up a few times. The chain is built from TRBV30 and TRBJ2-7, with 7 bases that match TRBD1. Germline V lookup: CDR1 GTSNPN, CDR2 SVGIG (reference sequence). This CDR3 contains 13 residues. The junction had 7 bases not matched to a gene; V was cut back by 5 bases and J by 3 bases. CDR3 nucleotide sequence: TGTGCCTGGTCGAGGGGGCAATTCTACGAGCAGTACTTC. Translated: CAWSRGQFYEQYF.

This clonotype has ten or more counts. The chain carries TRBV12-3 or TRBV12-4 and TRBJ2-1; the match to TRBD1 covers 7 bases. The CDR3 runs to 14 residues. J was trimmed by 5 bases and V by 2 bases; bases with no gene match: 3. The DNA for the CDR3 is TGTGCCAGCAGTTTATGGACAGGAAACAATGAGCAGTTCTTC. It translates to CASSLWTGNNEQFF.

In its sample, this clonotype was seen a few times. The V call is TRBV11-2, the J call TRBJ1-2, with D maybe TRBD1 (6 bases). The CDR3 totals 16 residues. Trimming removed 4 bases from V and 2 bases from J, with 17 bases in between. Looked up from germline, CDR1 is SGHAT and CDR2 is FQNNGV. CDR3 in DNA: TGTGCCAGCAGCTCGGTGAGGCCCAGGGGAAACTATGGCTACACCTTC. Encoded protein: CASSSVRPRGNYGYTF.

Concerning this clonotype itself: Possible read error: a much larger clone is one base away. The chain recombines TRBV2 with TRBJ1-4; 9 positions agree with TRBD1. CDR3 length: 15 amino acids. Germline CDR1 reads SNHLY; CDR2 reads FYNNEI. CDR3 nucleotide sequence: TGTGCCGGCAGTCCCTGGGACAGGGCCGTGGAAAAACTGTTTTTT. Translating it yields CAGSPWDRAVEKLFF.

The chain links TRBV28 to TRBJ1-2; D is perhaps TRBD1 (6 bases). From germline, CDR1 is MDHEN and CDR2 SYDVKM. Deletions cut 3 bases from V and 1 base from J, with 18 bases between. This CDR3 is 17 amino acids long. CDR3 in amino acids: CASSFERRTAINYGYTF. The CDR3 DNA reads TGTGCCAGCAGTTTCGAACGCCGGACAGCTATTAACTATGGCTACACCTTC.

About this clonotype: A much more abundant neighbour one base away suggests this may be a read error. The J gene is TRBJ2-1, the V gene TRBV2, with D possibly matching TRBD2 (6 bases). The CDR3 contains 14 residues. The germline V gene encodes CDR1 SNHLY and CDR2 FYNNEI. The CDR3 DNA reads TGTGCCAGCAGTGAAGCTCGGACTACCAATGAGCAGCTCTTC. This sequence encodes CASSEARTTNEQLF.

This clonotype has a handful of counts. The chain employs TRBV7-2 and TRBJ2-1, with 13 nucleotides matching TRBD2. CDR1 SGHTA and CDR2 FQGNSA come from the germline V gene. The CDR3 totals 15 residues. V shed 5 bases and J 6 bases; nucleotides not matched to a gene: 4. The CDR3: CASSLTSGRINEQFF. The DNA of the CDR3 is TGTGCCAGCAGCCTGACTAGCGGGAGGATCAATGAGCAGTTCTTC. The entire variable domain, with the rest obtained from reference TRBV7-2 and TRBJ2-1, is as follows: GAGVSQSPSNKVTEKGKDVELRCDPISGHTALYWYRQSLGQGLEFLIYFQGNSAPDKSGLPSDRFSAERTGGSVSTLTIQRTQQEDSAVYLCASSLTSGRINEQFFGPGTRLTVL.

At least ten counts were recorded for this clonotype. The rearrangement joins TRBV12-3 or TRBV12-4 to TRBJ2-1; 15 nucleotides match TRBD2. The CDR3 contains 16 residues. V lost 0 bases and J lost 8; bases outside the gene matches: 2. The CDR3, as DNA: TGTGCCAGCAGTTTAGCGGGGACTAGCGGGAGGTATGAGCAGTTCTTC. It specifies CASSLAGTSGRYEQFF.

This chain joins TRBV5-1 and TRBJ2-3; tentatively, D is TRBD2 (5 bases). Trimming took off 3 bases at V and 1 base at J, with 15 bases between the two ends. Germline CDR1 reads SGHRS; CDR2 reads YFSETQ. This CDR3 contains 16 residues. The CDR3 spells CASSSGLTYGTDTQYF. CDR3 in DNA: TGCGCCAGCAGCTCAGGACTTACGTACGGCACAGATACGCAGTATTTT.

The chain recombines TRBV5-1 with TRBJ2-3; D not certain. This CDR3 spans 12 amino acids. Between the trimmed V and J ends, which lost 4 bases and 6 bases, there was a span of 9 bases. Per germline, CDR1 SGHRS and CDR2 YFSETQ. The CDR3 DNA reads TGCGCCAGCAGCCGTCTCAGGGATACGCAGTATTTT. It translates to CASSRLRDTQYF.